This entry lists 2 T cell receptor beta chains sequenced from one sample in a study of CD8+CD57+ T cells in acquired aplastic anemia. The use of genomic DNA as template underpinned the TCR beta VDJ and CDR3 profiling. TCRdb called the reads again in MiXCR, with one record for every CDR3 protein. This sample has some 130,000 distinct CDR3 sequences, with about half found just once. Sequencing was done on a sample of sorted CD4+, CD8+, or CD8+CD57+ T cells (not recorded which) from PBMCs. These receptors all come from a human donor in good health, serving as a control.

This clonotype was recorded at least ten times. The V and J genes are TRBV7-9 and TRBJ2-3, with D possibly being TRBD1 or TRBD2 (5 bases each). Looked up from germline, CDR1 is SEHNR and CDR2 is FQNEAQ (reference sequence). V was pared by 6 bases and J by 6 bases, with 7 bases between. The CDR3 spans 11 residues. The CDR3 sequence is CASRWGDTQYF. CDR3 coding DNA: TGTGCCAGCAGGTGGGGGGATACGCAGTATTTT.

This clonotype was detected ten times or more. The rearrangement links TRBV12-3 or TRBV12-4 to TRBJ1-6; a possible D gene is TRBD1 (5 bases). Trimming stripped 3 bases from V and 9 bases from J, with 15 bases between. The length of the CDR3 is 15 residues. The CDR3 nucleotides are TGTGCCAGCAGTTTTGCTGGCAGGGATAGTTCACCCCTCCACTTT. This encodes CASSFAGRDSSPLHF.